The 16 T cell receptor beta chains below were found in one sample sequenced in a study of neoadjuvant anti-PD-1 for oral cavity cancer. The sample's time point: after neoadjuvant nivolumab, at surgical resection. Clones were sequenced by immunoSEQ multiplex PCR, and TCRdb holds only the in-frame ones, with some missing. The sample holds about 68,000 clones, around 83% seen once. Sample: PBMCs, taken after nivolumab (anti-PD-1) treatment. The receptors originated from a person aged 40-85 years with oral cavity squamous cell carcinoma.

The chain links TRBV6-5 to TRBJ2-3; TRBD2 matches at 10 bases. Germline assignment: CDR1 MNHEY and CDR2 SVGAGI. The CDR3 spans 16 residues. V lost 2 bases, J lost 1 base, and 3 bases stayed unmatched. CDR3 sequence reads: CASSYGTSGGTDTQYF. In nucleotides, the CDR3 is TGTGCCAGCAGTTACGGAACTAGCGGGGGCACAGATACGCAGTATTTT.

The chain combines TRBV28 with TRBJ1-2, with D possibly matching TRBD1 (5 bases). Germline V CDR1 and CDR2: MDHEN, SYDVKM. This CDR3 has 15 amino acids. V gave up 2 bases and J gave up 4 bases, with 14 bases separating them. The CDR3 DNA sequence: TGTGCCAGCAGTTTACCCAGGGACCGACCCTATGGCTACACCTTC. Protein product: CASSLPRDRPYGYTF.

The V call is TRBV6-1, the J call TRBJ1-2; D remains ambiguous. The CDR3 runs to 11 residues. Germline CDR1 and CDR2: MNHNS and SASEGT. V was shortened by 0 bases and J by 8 bases, with 4 bases between the two germline ends. The CDR3 loop is CASSEAGGYTF. The CDR3 nucleotides are TGTGCCAGCAGTGAAGCAGGCGGCTACACCTTC.

J is TRBJ1-1 and V is TRBV5-1, with D perhaps TRBD1 (6 bases). V was shortened by 5 bases and J by 0 bases, with 11 bases between the two germline ends. Per the germline V gene, CDR1 is SGHRS and CDR2 is YFSETQ. This CDR3 is 14 amino acids long. CDR3 amino acids: CASRYREMNTEAFF. In nucleotides, the CDR3 is TGCGCCAGCAGATACAGGGAAATGAACACTGAAGCTTTCTTT. Full variable domain (outside the CDR3, taken from reference TRBV5-1 and TRBJ1-1): KAGVTQTPRYLIKTRGQQVTLSCSPISGHRSVSWYQQTPGQGLQFLFEYFSETQRNKGNFPGRFSGRQFSNSRSEMNVSTLELGDSALYLCASRYREMNTEAFFGQGTRLTVV.

The chain combines TRBV2 with TRBJ2-4; maybe TRBD1 (6 bases). There are 14 residues in the CDR3. The germline V gene encodes CDR1 SNHLY and CDR2 FYNNEI. V was shortened by 7 bases and J by 3 bases, with 13 bases between the two germline ends. The CDR3 sequence is CASKPQGGKNIQYF. The DNA of the CDR3 is TGTGCCAGCAAGCCACAGGGCGGCAAAAACATTCAGTACTTC.

J is TRBJ2-2 and V is TRBV11-2; unclear D gene. Germline CDR1 is SGHAT and CDR2 is FQNNGV. CDR3 length: 13 amino acids. Trimming took 3 bases from V and 6 from J, leaving 8 bases between them. CDR3 sequence reads: CASSFQEPGELFF. CDR3 sequence (DNA): TGTGCCAGCAGCTTTCAAGAACCCGGGGAGCTGTTTTTT.

This chain links TRBV29-1 with TRBJ1-2, with 7 bases fitting TRBD1. Germline values: CDR1 SQVTM, CDR2 ANQGSEA. The CDR3 sequence is 11 residues long. The ends lost 7 bases at V and 6 bases at J; junction bases unmatched: 5. The CDR3 protein is CSDLTGHGYTF. Here the CDR3 DNA reads TGCAGCGACCTGACAGGGCATGGCTACACCTTC.

The V and J genes are TRBV2 and TRBJ1-5; TRBD1 agrees at 9 bases. V dropped 3 bases and J dropped 5; count of bases not matched to a gene: 5. Germline loops: CDR1 SNHLY, CDR2 FYNNEI. CDR3 size: 15 residues. The CDR3 here is CASSDGTGSYQPQHF. As DNA, the CDR3 is TGTGCCAGCAGTGACGGGACAGGGTCCTATCAGCCCCAGCATTTT.

The rearrangement uses TRBV6-5 and TRBJ1-2; a possible D gene is TRBD1 (5 bases). V lost 2 bases and J 5 bases, leaving 9 bases between the germline ends. The CDR3 has 13 amino acids. Germline CDR1 MNHEY, CDR2 SVGAGI. CDR3 DNA sequence: TGTGCCAGCAGTTACGGGGGTGGGTATGGCTACACCTTC. Translation: CASSYGGGYGYTF.

The genes are TRBV28 and TRBJ1-2; 7 nucleotides agree with TRBD1. The J segment lost 6 bases and the V segment lost 7 bases, leaving 17 bases of the junction unmatched. The germline V gene encodes CDR1 MDHEN and CDR2 SYDVKM. The CDR3 totals 16 residues. The chain's CDR3 is CASTLLIGDSYDGYTF. The DNA for the CDR3 is TGTGCCAGCACCCTTCTTATAGGGGACAGCTACGATGGCTACACCTTC.

Comments on this clone: One end of the junction does not line up with germline, which may come from a read error. This rearrangement joins TRBV7-7 to TRBJ2-1; TRBD1 agrees at 9 bases. Germline values: CDR1 SSHAT, CDR2 FNYEAQ (reference sequence). This CDR3 contains 15 residues. Here the CDR3 reads CASSPGTGRSNEQFF. The CDR3 region has the DNA TGTGCTAGCAGCCCCGGGACAGGGAGGAGCAATGAGCAGTTCTTC. Variable domain in full (rest from reference TRBV7-7 and TRBJ2-1): GAGVSQSPRYKVTKRGQDVTLRCDPISSHATLYWYQQALGQGPEFLTYFNYEAQPDKSGLPSDRFSAERPEGSISTLTIQRTEQRDSAMYRCASSPGTGRSNEQFFGPGTRLTVL.

The V call is TRBV30, the J call TRBJ1-4; possibly TRBD1 for D (5 bases). V lost 4 bases, J lost 4 bases, and 16 bases lay in between. Germline V gene sequence: CDR1 GTSNPN, CDR2 SVGIG (reference sequence). The length of the CDR3 is 15 residues. CDR3 residues: CAWKRGEARNEKLFF. The CDR3 bases are TGTGCCTGGAAGAGAGGGGAGGCCCGTAATGAAAAACTGTTTTTT.

The chain recombines TRBV9 with TRBJ2-1; 11 bases are a match to TRBD2. The CDR3 has 15 amino acids. Losses at the gene ends were 4 bases for V and 4 bases for J; bases not matched to a gene: 4. Germline V gene sequence: CDR1 SGDLS, CDR2 YYNGEE. CDR3 coding DNA: TGTGCCAGCAGCCCCATAGCGGGAGGGTACAATGAGCAGTTCTTC. The encoded protein is CASSPIAGGYNEQFF.

This chain connects TRBV6-6 to TRBJ2-7; the match to TRBD2 covers 7 bases. V shed 7 bases, J shed 3 bases, and the junction held 9 bases outside the gene matches. Germline CDR1 reads MNHNY; CDR2 reads SVGAGI (reference sequence). CDR3 size: 14 residues. In DNA, the CDR3 is TGTGCCAGCACCATCGGCGGGAGCAGCTACGAGCAGTACTTC. It encodes CASTIGGSSYEQYF.

The chain uses TRBV19 and TRBJ1-3, with unresolved D. V dropped 3 bases and J dropped 4 bases, with 16 bases sitting between them. The CDR3 covers 16 residues. Germline CDR1 LNHDA, CDR2 SQIVND (reference sequence). This CDR3 reads CASSIPPGPAGNTIYF. The CDR3 DNA follows: TGTGCCAGTAGTATCCCACCTGGCCCGGCCGGAAACACCATATATTTT.

This chain connects TRBV2 to TRBJ2-3; 10 bases are shared with TRBD2. The V gene end was trimmed by 7 bases and the J gene end by 6 bases; junction bases not matched to a gene: 16. This CDR3 has 17 amino acids. Per the germline V gene, CDR1 is SNHLY and CDR2 is FYNNEI. The CDR3: CASNFPVEREGPDTQYF. CDR3 sequence (DNA): TGTGCCAGCAATTTCCCGGTGGAGCGGGAGGGCCCGGATACGCAGTATTTT.